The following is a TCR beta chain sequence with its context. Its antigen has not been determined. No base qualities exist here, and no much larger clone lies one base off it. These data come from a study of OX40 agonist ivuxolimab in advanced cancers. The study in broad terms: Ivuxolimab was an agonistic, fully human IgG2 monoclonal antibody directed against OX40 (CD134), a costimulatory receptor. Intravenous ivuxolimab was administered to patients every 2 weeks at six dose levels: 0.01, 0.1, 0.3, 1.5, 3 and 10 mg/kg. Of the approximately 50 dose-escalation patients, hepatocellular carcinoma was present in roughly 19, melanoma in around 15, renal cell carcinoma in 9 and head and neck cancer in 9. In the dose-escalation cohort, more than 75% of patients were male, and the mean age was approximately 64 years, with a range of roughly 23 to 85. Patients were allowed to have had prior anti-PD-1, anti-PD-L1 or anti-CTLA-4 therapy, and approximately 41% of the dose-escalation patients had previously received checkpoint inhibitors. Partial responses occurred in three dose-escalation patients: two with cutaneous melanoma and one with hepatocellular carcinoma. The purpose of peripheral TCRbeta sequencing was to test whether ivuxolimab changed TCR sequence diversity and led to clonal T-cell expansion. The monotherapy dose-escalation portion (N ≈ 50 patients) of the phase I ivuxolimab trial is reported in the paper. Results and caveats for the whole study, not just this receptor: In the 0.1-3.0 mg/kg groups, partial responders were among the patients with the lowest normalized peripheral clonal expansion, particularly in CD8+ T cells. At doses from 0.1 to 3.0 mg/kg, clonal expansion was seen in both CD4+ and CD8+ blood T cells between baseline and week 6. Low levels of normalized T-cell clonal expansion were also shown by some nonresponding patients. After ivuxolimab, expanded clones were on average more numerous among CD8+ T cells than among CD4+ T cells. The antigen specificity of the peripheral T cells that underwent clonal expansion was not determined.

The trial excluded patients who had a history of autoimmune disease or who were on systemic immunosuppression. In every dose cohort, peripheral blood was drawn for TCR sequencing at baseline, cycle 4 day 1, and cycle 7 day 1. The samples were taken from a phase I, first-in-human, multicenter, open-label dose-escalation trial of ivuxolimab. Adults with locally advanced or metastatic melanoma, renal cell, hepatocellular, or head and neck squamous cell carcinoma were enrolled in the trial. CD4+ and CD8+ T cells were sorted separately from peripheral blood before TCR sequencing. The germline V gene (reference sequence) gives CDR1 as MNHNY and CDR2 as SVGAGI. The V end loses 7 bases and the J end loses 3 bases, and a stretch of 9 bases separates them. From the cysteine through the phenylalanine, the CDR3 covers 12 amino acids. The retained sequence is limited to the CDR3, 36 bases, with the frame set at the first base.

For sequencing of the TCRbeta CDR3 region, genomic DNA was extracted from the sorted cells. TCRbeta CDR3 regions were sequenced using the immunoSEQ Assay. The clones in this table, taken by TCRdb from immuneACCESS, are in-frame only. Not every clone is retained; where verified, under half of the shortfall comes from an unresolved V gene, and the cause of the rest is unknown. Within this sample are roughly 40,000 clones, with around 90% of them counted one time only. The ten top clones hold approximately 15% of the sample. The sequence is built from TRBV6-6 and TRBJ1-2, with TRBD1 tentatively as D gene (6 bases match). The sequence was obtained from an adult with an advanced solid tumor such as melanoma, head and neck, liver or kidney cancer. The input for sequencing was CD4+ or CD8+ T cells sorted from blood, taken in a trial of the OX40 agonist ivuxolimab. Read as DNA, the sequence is TGTGCCAGCACACAGGGCTACTATGGCTACACCTTC. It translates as CASTQGYYGYTF.